This entry concerns a single TCR beta chain. Its antigen remains unidentified. The data originate from a study of OX40 agonist ivuxolimab in advanced cancers. Study overall: Patients achieving partial responses numbered three: one hepatocellular carcinoma case and two cutaneous melanoma cases.

Method: immunoSEQ multiplex PCR; TCRdb's copy keeps in-frame clones and lacks some. This table holds tens of thousands of clones, around 81% found once. Study observations and caveats: What antigens the expanded peripheral T cells recognized was never established.

The V segment lost 4 bases and the J segment 7 bases; nucleotides outside the gene matches: 7. The length of the CDR3 is 13 residues. Germline V gene sequence: CDR1 SGHRS, CDR2 YFSETQ. The V call is TRBV5-1, the J call TRBJ1-2; 7 bases are a match to TRBD1. The material was CD4+ or CD8+ T cells sorted from blood, obtained in a trial of the OX40 agonist ivuxolimab. This clonotype was obtained from an adult with an advanced solid tumor such as melanoma, head and neck, liver or kidney cancer. In DNA, the CDR3 is TGCGCCAGCAGCGAAGAAGGGGGCCGTGGCTACACCTTC. This sequence encodes CASSEEGGRGYTF. The complete variable domain, with remaining parts taken from reference TRBV5-1 and TRBJ1-2, reads KAGVTQTPRYLIKTRGQQVTLSCSPISGHRSVSWYQQTPGQGLQFLFEYFSETQRNKGNFPGRFSGRQFSNSRSEMNVSTLELGDSALYLCASSEEGGRGYTFGSGTRLTVV.